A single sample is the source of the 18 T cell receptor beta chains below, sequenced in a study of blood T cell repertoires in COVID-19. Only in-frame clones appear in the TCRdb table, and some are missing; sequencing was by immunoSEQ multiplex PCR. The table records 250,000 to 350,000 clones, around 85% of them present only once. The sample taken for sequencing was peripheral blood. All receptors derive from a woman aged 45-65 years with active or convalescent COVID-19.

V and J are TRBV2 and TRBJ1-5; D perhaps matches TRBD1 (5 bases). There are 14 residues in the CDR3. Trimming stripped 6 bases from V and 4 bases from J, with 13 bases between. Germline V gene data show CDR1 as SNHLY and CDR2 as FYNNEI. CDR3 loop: CASSLGGVNQPQHF. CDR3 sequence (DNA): TGTGCCAGCAGCCTGGGGGGGGTAAATCAGCCCCAGCATTTT.

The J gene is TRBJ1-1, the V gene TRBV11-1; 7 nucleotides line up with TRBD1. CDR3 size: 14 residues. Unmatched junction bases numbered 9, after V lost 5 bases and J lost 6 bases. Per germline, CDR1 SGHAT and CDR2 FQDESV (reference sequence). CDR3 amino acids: CASSHDRESAEAFF. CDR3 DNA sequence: TGTGCCAGCAGCCATGACAGGGAATCGGCTGAAGCTTTCTTT.

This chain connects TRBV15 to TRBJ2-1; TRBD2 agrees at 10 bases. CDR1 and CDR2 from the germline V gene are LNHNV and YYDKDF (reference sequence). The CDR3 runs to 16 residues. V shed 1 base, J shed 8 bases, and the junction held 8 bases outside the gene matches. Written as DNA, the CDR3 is TGTGCCACCAGCAGAGTCAGCGGGAGGGGAGGGGATGAGCAGTTCTTC. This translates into CATSRVSGRGGDEQFF.

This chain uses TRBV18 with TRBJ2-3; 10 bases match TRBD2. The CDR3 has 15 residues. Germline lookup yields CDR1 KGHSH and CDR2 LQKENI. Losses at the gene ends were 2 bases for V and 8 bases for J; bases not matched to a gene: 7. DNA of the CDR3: TGTGCCAGCTCACCAGGTAGCGGGAGGACCAGTACGCAGTATTTT. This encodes CASSPGSGRTSTQYF.

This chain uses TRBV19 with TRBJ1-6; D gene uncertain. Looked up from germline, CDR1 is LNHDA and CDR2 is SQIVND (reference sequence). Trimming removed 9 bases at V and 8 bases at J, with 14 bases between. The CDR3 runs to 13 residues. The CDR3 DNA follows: TGTGCCAGCGCGGATCGACCTTATTCACCCCTCCACTTT. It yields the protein CASADRPYSPLHF.

CDR3 loop: CASSFPSGGTDTQYF. CDR3 nucleotide sequence: TGTGCCAGCAGCTTTCCTAGCGGGGGCACAGATACGCAGTATTTT. J is TRBJ2-3 and V is TRBV5-6, with 9 nucleotides matching TRBD2. Looked up from germline, CDR1 is SGHDT and CDR2 is YYEEEE. V dropped 2 bases and J dropped 1; count of bases not matched to a gene: 2. The CDR3 extends over 15 amino acids.

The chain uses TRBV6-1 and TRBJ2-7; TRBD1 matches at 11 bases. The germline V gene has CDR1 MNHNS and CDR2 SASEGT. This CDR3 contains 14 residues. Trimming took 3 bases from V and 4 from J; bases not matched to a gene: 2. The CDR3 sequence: CASSDRDRGYEQYF. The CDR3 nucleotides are TGTGCCAGCAGTGACCGGGACAGGGGGTACGAGCAGTACTTC.

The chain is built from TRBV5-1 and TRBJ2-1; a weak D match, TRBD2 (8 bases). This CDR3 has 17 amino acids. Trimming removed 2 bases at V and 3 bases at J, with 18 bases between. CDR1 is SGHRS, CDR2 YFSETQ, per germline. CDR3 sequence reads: CASSLSGGGGVYNEQFF. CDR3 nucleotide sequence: TGCGCCAGCAGCTTAAGCGGGGGAGGGGGCGTCTACAATGAGCAGTTCTTC. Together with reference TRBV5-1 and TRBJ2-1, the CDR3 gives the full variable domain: KAGVTQTPRYLIKTRGQQVTLSCSPISGHRSVSWYQQTPGQGLQFLFEYFSETQRNKGNFPGRFSGRQFSNSRSEMNVSTLELGDSALYLCASSLSGGGGVYNEQFFGPGTRLTVL.

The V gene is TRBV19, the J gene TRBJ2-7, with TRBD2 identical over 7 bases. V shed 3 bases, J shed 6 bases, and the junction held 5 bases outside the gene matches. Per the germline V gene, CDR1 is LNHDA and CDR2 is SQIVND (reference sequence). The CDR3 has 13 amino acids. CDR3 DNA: TGTGCCAGTAGTATGGGGGGGGAGTCCGAGCAGTACTTC. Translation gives CASSMGGESEQYF.

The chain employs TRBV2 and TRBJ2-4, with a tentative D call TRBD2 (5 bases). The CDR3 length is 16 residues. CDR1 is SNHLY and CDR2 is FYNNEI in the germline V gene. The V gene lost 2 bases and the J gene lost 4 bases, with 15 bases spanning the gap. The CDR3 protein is CASSERLDFPKNIQYF. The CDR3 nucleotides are TGTGCCAGCAGTGAACGTTTGGACTTTCCTAAAAACATTCAGTACTTC.

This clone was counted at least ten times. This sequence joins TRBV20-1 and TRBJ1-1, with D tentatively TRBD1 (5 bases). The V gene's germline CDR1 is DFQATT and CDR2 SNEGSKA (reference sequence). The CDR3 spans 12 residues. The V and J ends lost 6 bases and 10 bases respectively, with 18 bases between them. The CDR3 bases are TGCAGTGCGAGTAGGGGAACGTCGGGAGCTTTCTTT. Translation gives CSASRGTSGAFF.

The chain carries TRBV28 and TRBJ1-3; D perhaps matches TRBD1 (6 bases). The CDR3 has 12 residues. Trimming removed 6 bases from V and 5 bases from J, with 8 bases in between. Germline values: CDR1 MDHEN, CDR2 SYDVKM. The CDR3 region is CASRGQRNTIYF. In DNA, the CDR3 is TGTGCCAGCAGAGGACAGCGAAACACCATATATTTT. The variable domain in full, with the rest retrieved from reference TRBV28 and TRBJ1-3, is DVKVTQSSRYLVKRTGEKVFLECVQDMDHENMFWYRQDPGLGLRLIYFSYDVKMKEKGDIPEGYSVSREKKERFSLILESASTNQTSMYLCASRGQRNTIYFGEGSWLTVV.

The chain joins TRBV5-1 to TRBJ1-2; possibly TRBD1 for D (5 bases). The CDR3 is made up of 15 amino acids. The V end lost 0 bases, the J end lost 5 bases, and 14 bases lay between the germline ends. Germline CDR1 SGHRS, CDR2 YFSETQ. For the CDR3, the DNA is TGCGCCAGCAGCTTGGGGCAGAACCGGGGGTATGGCTACACCTTC. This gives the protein CASSLGQNRGYGYTF.

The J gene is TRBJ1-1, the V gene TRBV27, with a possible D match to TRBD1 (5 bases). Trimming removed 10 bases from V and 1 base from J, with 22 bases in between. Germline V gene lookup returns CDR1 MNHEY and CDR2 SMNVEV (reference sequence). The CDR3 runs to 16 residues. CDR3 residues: CATKQGQGFRNTEAFF. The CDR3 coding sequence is TGTGCCACCAAACAAGGGCAGGGCTTTAGGAACACTGAAGCTTTCTTT.

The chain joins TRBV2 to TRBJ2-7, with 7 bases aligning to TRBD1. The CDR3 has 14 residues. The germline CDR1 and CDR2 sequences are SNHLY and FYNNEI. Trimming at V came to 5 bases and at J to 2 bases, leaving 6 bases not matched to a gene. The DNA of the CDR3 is TGTGCCAGCAGTAGGGACAGCCTTGCCTACGAGCAGTACTTC. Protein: CASSRDSLAYEQYF.

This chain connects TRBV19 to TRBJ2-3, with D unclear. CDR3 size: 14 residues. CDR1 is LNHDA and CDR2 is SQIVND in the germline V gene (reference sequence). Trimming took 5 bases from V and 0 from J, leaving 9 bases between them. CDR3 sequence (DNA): TGTGCCAGTAGTTCAGGAAGGAGCACAGATACGCAGTATTTT. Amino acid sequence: CASSSGRSTDTQYF.

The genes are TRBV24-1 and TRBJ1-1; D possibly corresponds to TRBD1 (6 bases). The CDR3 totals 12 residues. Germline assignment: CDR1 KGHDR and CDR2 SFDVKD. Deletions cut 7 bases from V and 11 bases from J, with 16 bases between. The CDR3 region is CATSGTGGPAFF. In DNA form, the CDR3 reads TGTGCCACCAGCGGGACGGGGGGCCCGGCTTTCTTT.

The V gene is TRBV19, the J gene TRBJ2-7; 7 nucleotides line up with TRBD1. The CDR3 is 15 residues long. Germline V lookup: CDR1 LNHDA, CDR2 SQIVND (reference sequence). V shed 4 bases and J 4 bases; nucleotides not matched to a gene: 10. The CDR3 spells CASSTQGDNRYEQYF. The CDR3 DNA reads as TGTGCCAGTAGTACGCAGGGGGATAATAGGTACGAGCAGTACTTC.